One and the same sample provided the 6 T cell receptor beta chains below, sequenced in a study of CD8+ T cells in alopecia areata. Following extraction, RNA underwent reverse transcription to cDNA, which served as the sequencing template. Sequencing used immunoSEQ multiplex PCR; TCRdb keeps in-frame clones, though not all of them. Found here are 150,000 to 200,000 clones, 55% to 75% of them singletons; the top ten hold 5.5% to 6%. Documented treatment: oral pan-JAK inhibitor, 5-10 mg twice daily. Sample: CD4+ T cells sorted from blood, taken at week 24, from a patient treated with tofacitinib. The receptors come from a human donor with alopecia areata.

This sequence joins TRBV7-2 and TRBJ2-3, with a tentative D call TRBD2 (5 bases). V was shortened by 4 bases and J by 11 bases, with 13 bases between the two germline ends. The CDR3 runs to 12 residues. Germline CDR1 and CDR2: SGHTA and FQGNSA. CDR3: CASSSFNGEQYF. The CDR3 DNA reads as TGTGCCAGCAGCTCCTTCAACGGGGAGCAGTATTTT.

The chain recombines TRBV7-2 with TRBJ2-5; the D is unclear. This CDR3 is 12 amino acids long. V was cut by 3 bases and J by 5 bases, with 7 bases left in between. The V gene's germline CDR1 is SGHTA and CDR2 FQGNSA. CDR3 protein: CASSFYRETQYF. The CDR3 DNA is TGTGCCAGCAGCTTCTATCGGGAGACCCAGTACTTC.

The rearrangement uses TRBV2 and TRBJ1-2; TRBD1 agrees at 10 bases. Germline CDR1 reads SNHLY; CDR2 reads FYNNEI. V trimming: 5 bases; J trimming: 6 bases; junction bases outside the gene matches: 6. There are 14 residues in the CDR3. This CDR3 is CASSRDRGPHGYTF. As DNA, the CDR3 is TGTGCCAGCAGTCGCGACAGGGGGCCCCATGGCTACACCTTC.

This clone has only a few counts. This chain links TRBV4-1 with TRBJ1-4; D is undetermined. Germline CDR1 MGHRA, CDR2 YSYEKL. This CDR3 has 11 residues. V was clipped by 1 base and J by 7 bases, with 1 base between them. The CDR3 DNA sequence: TGCGCCAGCAGCCAAGGTGAAAAACTGTTTTTT. This sequence encodes CASSQGEKLFF.

The table lists this clone with a few counts. This chain connects TRBV7-2 to TRBJ1-3; no clear D. The germline V gene has CDR1 SGHTA and CDR2 FQGNSA. CDR3 length equals 14 residues. V was pared by 6 bases and J by 0 bases, with 9 bases between. The CDR3 region is CASSFLGSGNTIYF. In DNA, the CDR3 is TGTGCCAGCAGTTTCTTGGGCTCTGGAAACACCATATATTTT.

V gene TRBV5-6 combines with J gene TRBJ1-6; D ambiguous. Deletions cut 4 bases from V and 5 bases from J, with 19 bases between. This CDR3 comprises 17 residues. In germline, CDR1 is SGHDT, CDR2 YYEEEE. The CDR3 DNA follows: TGTGCCAGCAGCCCTCGCGCCGGGGTGGGGAATAATTCACCCCTCCACTTT. It translates to CASSPRAGVGNNSPLHF.